This T cell receptor (beta chain) was retrieved from a study of identifying expanded T cells in peripheral blood. The study, taken as a whole, reports: Variance in clone template counts between approximately two-week samples significantly increased with total template count across all healthy donors.

Using immunoSEQ multiplex PCR, the repertoire was profiled, and TCRdb retains in-frame clones only, with some absent. This sample carries around 90,000 clones, roughly 88% of them seen once, and the ten largest clones take approximately 4%. During the collection period, no donor immune events like infections were recorded. In regard to this clone: The target antigen is unknown.

Sample: blood. The TCR comes from a person aged 18 to 70 in good health.

The CDR3 nucleotides read TGTGCTAGTGGTTTGGGACAGGGCCGGTCGAATGAGCAGTTCTTC. It encodes CASGLGQGRSNEQFF. The chain employs TRBV12-5 and TRBJ2-1, with 7 nucleotides matching TRBD1. V lost 1 base and J lost 7; bases outside the gene matches: 7. The CDR3 consists of 15 residues. Germline loops: CDR1 LGHNT, CDR2 FRNRAP.